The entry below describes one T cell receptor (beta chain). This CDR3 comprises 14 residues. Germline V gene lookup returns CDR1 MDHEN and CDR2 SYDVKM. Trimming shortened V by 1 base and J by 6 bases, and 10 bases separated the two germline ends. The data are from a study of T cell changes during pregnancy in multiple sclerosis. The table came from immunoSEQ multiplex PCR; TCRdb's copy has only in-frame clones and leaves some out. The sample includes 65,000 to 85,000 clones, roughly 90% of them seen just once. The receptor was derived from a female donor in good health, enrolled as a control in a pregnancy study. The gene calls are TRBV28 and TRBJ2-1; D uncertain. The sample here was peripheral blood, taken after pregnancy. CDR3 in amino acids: CASSLYQVRNEQFF. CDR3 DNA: TGTGCCAGCAGTTTATACCAGGTCCGCAATGAGCAGTTCTTC.